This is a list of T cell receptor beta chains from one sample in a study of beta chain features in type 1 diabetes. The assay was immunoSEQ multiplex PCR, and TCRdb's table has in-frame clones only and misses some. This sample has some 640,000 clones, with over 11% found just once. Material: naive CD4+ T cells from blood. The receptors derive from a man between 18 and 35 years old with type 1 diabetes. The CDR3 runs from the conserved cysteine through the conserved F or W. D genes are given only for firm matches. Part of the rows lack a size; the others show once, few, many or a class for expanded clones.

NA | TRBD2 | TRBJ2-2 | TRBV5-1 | CASSGLSGSAGELFF | TGCGCCAGCAGCGGACTAAGCGGGAGTGCCGGGGAGCTGTTTTTT
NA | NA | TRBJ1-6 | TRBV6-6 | CASSLDRNSPLHF | TGTGCCAGCAGCCTCGACAGAAATTCACCCCTCCACTTT
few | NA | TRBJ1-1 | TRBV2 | CASSEIENTEAFF | TGTGCCAGCAGTGAAATCGAGAACACTGAAGCTTTCTTT
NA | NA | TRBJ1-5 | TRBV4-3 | CASSQDFGGGQPQHF | TGCGCCAGCAGCCAAGATTTTGGGGGAGGTCAGCCCCAGCATTTT
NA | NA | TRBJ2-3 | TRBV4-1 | CASSLDSNTQYF | TGCGCCAGCAGCCTCGACAGTAATACGCAGTATTTT
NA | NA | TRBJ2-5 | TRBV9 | CASSVRPGETQYF | TGTGCCAGCAGCGTGCGGCCCGGAGAGACCCAGTACTTC
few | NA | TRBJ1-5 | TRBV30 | CAYRDGGNQPQHF | TGTGCCTACCGGGACGGTGGCAATCAGCCCCAGCATTTT
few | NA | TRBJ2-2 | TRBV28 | CASDRQRNTGELFF | TGTGCCAGCGATAGACAGAGAAACACCGGGGAGCTGTTTTTT
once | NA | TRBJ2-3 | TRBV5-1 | CASSLEGRGTDTQYF | TGCGCCAGCAGCTTGGAGGGCAGAGGCACAGATACGCAGTATTTT
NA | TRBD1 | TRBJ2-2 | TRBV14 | CASSCRDRSITRELFF | TGTGCCAGCAGTTGCCGGGACAGATCCATAACCCGGGAGCTGTTTTTT
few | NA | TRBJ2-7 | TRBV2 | CASSEQGSPYEQYF | TGTGCCAGCAGTGAACAGGGTTCCCCCTACGAGCAGTACTTC
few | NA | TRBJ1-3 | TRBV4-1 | CASSQEGYGNTIYF | TGCGCCAGCAGCCAAGAAGGGTACGGAAACACCATATATTTT
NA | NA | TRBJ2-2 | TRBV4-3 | CASTPGSTNTGELFF | TGCGCCAGCACTCCTGGGAGTACGAACACCGGGGAGCTGTTTTTT
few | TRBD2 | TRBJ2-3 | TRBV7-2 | CASSLAGTSGLLPGDTQYF | TGTGCCAGCAGCTTAGCCGGGACTAGCGGCTTACTTCCGGGGGATACGCAGTATTTT
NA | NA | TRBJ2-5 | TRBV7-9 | CASSHSPQETQYF | TGTGCCAGCAGCCACTCACCGCAAGAGACCCAGTACTTC
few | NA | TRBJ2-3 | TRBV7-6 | CASSLASGSTDTQYF | TGTGCCAGCAGCTTAGCGTCTGGGAGCACAGATACGCAGTATTTT
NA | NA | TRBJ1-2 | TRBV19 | CASSIDPIRYYGYTF | TGTGCCAGTAGTATAGATCCAATACGCTACTATGGCTACACCTTC
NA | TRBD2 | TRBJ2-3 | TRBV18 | CASSPLAGADTQYF | TGTGCCAGCTCACCTCTAGCGGGGGCAGATACGCAGTATTTT
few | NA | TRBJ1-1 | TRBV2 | CASSWDSTEAFF | TGTGCCAGCAGCTGGGACTCCACTGAAGCTTTCTTT
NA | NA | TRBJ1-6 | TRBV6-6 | CASRIMGPRGNSPLHF | TGTGCCAGCAGGATAATGGGACCCCGGGGGAATTCACCCCTCCACTTT
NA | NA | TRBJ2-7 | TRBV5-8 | CASSLGLTYEQYF | TGTGCCAGCAGCTTGGGTCTTACCTACGAGCAGTACTTC
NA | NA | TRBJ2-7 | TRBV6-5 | CASSYGGTSSYEQYF | TGTGCCAGCAGTTACGGGGGGACAAGCTCCTACGAGCAGTACTTC
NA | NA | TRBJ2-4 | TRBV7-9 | CASSPLVTGVEENIQYF | TGTGCCAGCAGCCCCCTGGTAACCGGGGTGGAGGAAAACATTCAGTACTTC
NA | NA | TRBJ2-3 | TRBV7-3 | CASSLKTDTQYF | TGTGCCAGCAGTTTGAAAACAGATACGCAGTATTTT